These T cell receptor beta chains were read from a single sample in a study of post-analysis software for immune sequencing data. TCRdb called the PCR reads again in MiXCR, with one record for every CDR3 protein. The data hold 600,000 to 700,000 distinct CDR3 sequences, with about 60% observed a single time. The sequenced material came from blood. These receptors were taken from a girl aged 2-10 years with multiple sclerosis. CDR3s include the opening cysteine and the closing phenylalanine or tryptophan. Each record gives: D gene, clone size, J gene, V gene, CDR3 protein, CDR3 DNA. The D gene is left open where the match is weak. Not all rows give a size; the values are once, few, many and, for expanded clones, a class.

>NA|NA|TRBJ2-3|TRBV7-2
CASSLALGAGSTDTQYF
TGTGCCAGCAGCTTAGCGCTGGGCGCGGGGAGCACAGATACGCAGTATTTT
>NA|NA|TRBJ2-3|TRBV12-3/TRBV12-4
CASSPGERGTDTQYF
TGTGCCAGCAGTCCCGGCGAGCGGGGCACAGATACGCAGTATTTT
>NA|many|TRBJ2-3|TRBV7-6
CASSANRGPDTQYF
TGTGCCAGCAGCGCTAATAGGGGCCCAGATACGCAGTATTTT
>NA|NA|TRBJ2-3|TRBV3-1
CASCSEANGTDTQYF
TGTGCCAGCTGCTCGGAGGCTAACGGCACAGATACGCAGTATTTT
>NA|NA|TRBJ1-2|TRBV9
CASSVGGYGYTF
TGTGCCAGCAGCGTAGGGGGTTATGGCTACACCTTC
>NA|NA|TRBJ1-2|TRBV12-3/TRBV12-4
CASSFPRGNRPRGHGYTF
TGTGCCAGCAGTTTTCCCCGTGGTAACCGCCCCAGGGGACATGGCTACACCTTC
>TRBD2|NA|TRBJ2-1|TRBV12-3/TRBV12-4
CASSPSGRVYF
TGTGCCAGCAGTCCGAGCGGGAGGGTCTACTTC
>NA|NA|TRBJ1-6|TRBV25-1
CASSELGEGNSPLHF
TGTGCCAGCAGTGAATTAGGGGAGGGAAATTCACCCCTCCACTTT
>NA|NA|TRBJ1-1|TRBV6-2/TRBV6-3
CASSYSRRNTEAFF
TGTGCCAGCAGTTACTCGAGGAGGAACACTGAAGCTTTCTTT
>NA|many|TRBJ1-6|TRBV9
CASSVVQDPSRDSPLHF
TGTGCCAGCAGCGTAGTACAGGACCCAAGTAGGGATTCACCCCTCCACTTT
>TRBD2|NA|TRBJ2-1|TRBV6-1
CAILSGLVGRDEQFF
TGTGCCATCCTTTCCGGACTAGTGGGACGAGATGAGCAGTTCTTC
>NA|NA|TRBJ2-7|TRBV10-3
CAISDFRLAYEQYF
TGTGCCATCAGCGACTTTCGGTTGGCCTACGAGCAGTACTTC
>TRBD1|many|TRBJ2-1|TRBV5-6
CASRRQGGYNEQFF
TGTGCCAGCAGGCGACAGGGTGGGTACAATGAGCAGTTCTTC
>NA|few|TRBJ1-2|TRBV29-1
CSVEDLGQVPGYTF
TGCAGCGTTGAAGATCTAGGGCAGGTCCCAGGCTACACCTTC
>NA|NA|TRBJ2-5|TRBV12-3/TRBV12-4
CASRTGLGGETQYF
TGTGCCAGCAGGACCGGCCTTGGGGGAGAGACCCAGTACTTC
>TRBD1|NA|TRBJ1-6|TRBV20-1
CSALDRGRDSPLHF
TGCAGTGCATTGGACAGGGGGCGCGATTCACCCCTCCACTTT
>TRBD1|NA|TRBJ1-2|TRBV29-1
CSGQTGEYGYTF
TGCAGCGGGCAGACAGGGGAGTATGGCTACACCTTC
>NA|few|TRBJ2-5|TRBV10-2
CASSELGDREGETQYF
TGCGCCAGCAGTGAGTTGGGCGACAGGGAGGGAGAGACCCAGTACTTC
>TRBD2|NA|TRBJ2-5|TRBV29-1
CSVLWRAGRQETQYF
TGCAGCGTCCTATGGCGAGCGGGACGTCAAGAGACCCAGTACTTC
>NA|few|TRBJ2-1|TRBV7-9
CASARQGGGEQFF
TGTGCCAGCGCCCGACAGGGAGGGGGTGAGCAGTTCTTC
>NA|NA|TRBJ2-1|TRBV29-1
CSVEVRGSYNEQFF
TGCAGCGTTGAGGTGCGGGGCTCCTACAATGAGCAGTTCTTC
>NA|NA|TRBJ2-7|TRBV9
CVSSVDPPAEQYF
TGTGTCAGCAGCGTGGACCCTCCGGCCGAGCAGTACTTC
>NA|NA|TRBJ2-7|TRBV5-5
CASSPTGLENNEQYF
TGTGCCAGCAGTCCTACGGGACTCGAAAACAATGAGCAGTACTTC
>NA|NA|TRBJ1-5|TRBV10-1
CADLPSEPVGQPQHF
TGCGCAGATCTCCCTAGTGAGCCAGTGGGTCAGCCCCAGCATTTT
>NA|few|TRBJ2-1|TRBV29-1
CSGPRGDEQFF
TGCAGCGGGCCCCGCGGAGATGAGCAGTTCTTC
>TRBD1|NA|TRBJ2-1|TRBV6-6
CASSFAFRDRDNEQFF
TGTGCCAGCAGTTTCGCCTTCCGGGACAGGGACAATGAGCAGTTCTTC
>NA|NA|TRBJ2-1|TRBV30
CAWRSDSGNEQFF
TGTGCCTGGAGATCGGACAGTGGCAATGAGCAGTTCTTC
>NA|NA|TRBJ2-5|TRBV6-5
CASRGSSSEETQYF
TGTGCCAGCCGAGGCAGCAGTTCGGAAGAGACCCAGTACTTC
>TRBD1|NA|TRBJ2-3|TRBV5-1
CASSQGTGTDTQYF
TGCGCCAGCAGCCAAGGGACAGGCACAGATACGCAGTATTTT
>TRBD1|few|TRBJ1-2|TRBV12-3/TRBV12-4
CASSSPIPGGANTF
TGTGCCAGCAGCTCCCCAATCCCAGGGGGCGCGAACACCTTC
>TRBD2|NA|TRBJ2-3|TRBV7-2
CASSFVSGGTDTQYF
TGTGCCAGCAGCTTCGTTAGCGGGGGCACAGATACGCAGTATTTT
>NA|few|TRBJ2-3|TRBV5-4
CASSLGERVTDTQYF
TGTGCCAGCAGCTTAGGAGAAAGAGTGACAGATACGCAGTATTTT
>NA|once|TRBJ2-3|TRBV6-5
CASGSQTQYF
TGTGCCAGCGGCTCGCAAACGCAGTATTTT
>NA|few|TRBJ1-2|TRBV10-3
CAISGRPYGYTF
TGTGCCATCAGTGGGCGGCCCTATGGCTACACCTTC
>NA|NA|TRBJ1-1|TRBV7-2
CASRRQMNTEAFF
TGTGCCAGCCGCAGACAGATGAACACTGAAGCTTTCTTT
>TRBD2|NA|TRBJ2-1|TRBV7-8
CASSLGGSEQFF
TGTGCCAGCAGCTTAGGCGGGAGCGAGCAGTTCTTC
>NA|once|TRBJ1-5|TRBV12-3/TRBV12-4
CASSFSGAGQPQHF
TGTGCCAGCAGTTTTTCGGGGGCGGGCCAGCCCCAGCATTTT
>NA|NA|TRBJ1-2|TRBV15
CATSRDRGGQRGYTF
TGTGCCACCAGCAGAGATCGGGGAGGGCAACGGGGCTACACCTTC
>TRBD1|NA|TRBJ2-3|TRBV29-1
CRVPDRQGDTQYF
TGCAGGGTACCAGACCGACAGGGTGATACGCAGTATTTT
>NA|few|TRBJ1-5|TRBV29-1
CSVRLRGVAQHF
TGCAGCGTCCGGCTGAGGGGGGTAGCCCAGCATTTT
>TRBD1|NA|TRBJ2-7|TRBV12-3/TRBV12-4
CASSRDSNYEQYF
TGTGCCAGCAGTCGGGACAGTAACTACGAGCAGTACTTC
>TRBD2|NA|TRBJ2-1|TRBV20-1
CSAAGGGETYNEQFF
TGCAGTGCAGCCGGCGGGGGGGAAACCTACAATGAGCAGTTCTTC
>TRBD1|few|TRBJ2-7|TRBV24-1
CATRGTGNEQYF
TGTGCCACCAGGGGGACAGGGAACGAGCAGTACTTC
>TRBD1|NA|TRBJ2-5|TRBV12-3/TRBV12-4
CASSALTGKETQYF
TGTGCCAGCAGTGCGCTGACAGGGAAAGAGACCCAGTACTTC
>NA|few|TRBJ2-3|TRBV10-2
CASRPPTDTQYF
TGCGCCAGCAGGCCCCCCACGGATACGCAGTATTTT
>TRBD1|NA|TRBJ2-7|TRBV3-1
CASSQEGQGTYEQYF
TGTGCCAGCAGCCAAGAGGGACAGGGGACCTACGAGCAGTACTTC
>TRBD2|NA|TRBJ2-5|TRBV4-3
CASSQDSGTMETQYF
TGCGCCAGCAGCCAAGATTCGGGGACTATGGAGACCCAGTACTTC
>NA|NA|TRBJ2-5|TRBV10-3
CAITAGRQETQYF
TGTGCCATCACAGCTGGGAGGCAAGAGACCCAGTACTTC
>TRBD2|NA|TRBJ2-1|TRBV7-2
CASSRIAGGGGNEQFF
TGTGCCAGCAGCCGAATAGCGGGGGGAGGAGGCAATGAGCAGTTCTTC
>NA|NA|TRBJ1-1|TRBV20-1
CSARDSGGPYIEAFF
TGCAGTGCTAGAGATTCGGGTGGACCGTACATTGAAGCTTTCTTT
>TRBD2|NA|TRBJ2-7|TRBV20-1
CSAATGTSGNYEQYF
TGCAGTGCCGCGACCGGGACTAGCGGGAATTACGAGCAGTACTTC
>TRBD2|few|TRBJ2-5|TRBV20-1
CSARDQLGLVGNEQYF
TGCAGTGCTAGAGATCAGCTTGGACTAGTGGGCAATGAGCAGTACTTC
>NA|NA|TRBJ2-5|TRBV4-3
CASSQAYGEAETQYF
TGCGCCAGCAGCCAAGCTTACGGGGAGGCGGAGACCCAGTACTTC
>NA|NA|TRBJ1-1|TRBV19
CASSIPGLEAFF
TGTGCCAGTAGTATCCCCGGGCTGGAAGCTTTCTTT
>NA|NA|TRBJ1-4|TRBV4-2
CASSQDSQGGEKLFF
TGTGCCAGCAGCCAAGATAGCCAGGGAGGGGAAAAACTGTTTTTT
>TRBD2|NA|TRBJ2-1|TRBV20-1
CSARVASGWLAGLDEQFF
TGCAGTGCTAGAGTGGCCAGCGGGTGGCTAGCGGGATTGGATGAGCAGTTCTTC
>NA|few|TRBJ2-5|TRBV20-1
CSADPLTSGTQYF
TGCAGTGCAGACCCGTTAACTTCGGGGACCCAGTACTTC